These T cell receptor beta chains were read from a single sample in a study of T cell repertoires in cytomegalovirus infection. Via MiXCR, TCRdb re-called the reads, giving one row per CDR3 protein. The top ten clones hold around 90% of a sample with more than 35,000 distinct CDR3 sequences, roughly half of them seen once. Antigen specificity for these receptors is unknown. Specimen: CD8+ T cells from cultured PBMCs, collected from culture after CMV antigen stimulation. The origin of the receptors is a human donor in good health (CMV status not recorded). Some clones in this sample may be carry-over from other donors' samples. Each CDR3 is given with its conserved first and last residue. D genes are given only for firm matches. Some rows have no size entry. The others give once, few or many, or a class for an expanded clone.

d_call: .; v_call: TRBV6-6; clone_size: .; cdr3_length: 13; j_call: TRBJ1-6; cdr3_aa: CATLGGFNSPLHF; cdr3_nt: TGTGCCACTCTCGGGGGCTTCAATTCACCCCTCCACTTT
d_call: TRBD2; v_call: TRBV6-4; clone_size: .; cdr3_length: 15; j_call: TRBJ2-3; cdr3_aa: CASSAQAGGTDTQYF; cdr3_nt: TGTGCCAGCAGTGCACAAGCGGGGGGGACAGATACGCAGTATTTT
d_call: .; v_call: TRBV6-6; clone_size: .; cdr3_length: 15; j_call: TRBJ1-1; cdr3_aa: CASSPLSQVSNEAFF; cdr3_nt: TGTGCCAGCAGCCCCCTCAGTCAGGTTTCTAATGAAGCTTTCTTT
d_call: TRBD1; v_call: TRBV11-2; clone_size: .; cdr3_length: 13; j_call: TRBJ1-1; cdr3_aa: CASSGQGGTEAFF; cdr3_nt: TGTGCCAGCAGCGGACAGGGGGGCACTGAAGCTTTCTTT
d_call: .; v_call: TRBV6-1; clone_size: .; cdr3_length: 17; j_call: TRBJ2-2; cdr3_aa: CASTLVQGMSSTGELFF; cdr3_nt: TGTGCCAGCACCCTGGTACAGGGAATGAGTTCCACCGGGGAGCTGTTTTTT
d_call: .; v_call: TRBV29-1; clone_size: .; cdr3_length: 12; j_call: TRBJ2-2; cdr3_aa: CSVRGLGGELFF; cdr3_nt: TGCAGCGTTCGGGGCCTCGGAGGGGAGCTGTTTTTT
d_call: TRBD2; v_call: TRBV7-8; clone_size: many; cdr3_length: 15; j_call: TRBJ2-1; cdr3_aa: CASILGAGGQNEQFF; cdr3_nt: TGTGCCAGCATCCTGGGAGCGGGGGGGCAAAATGAGCAGTTCTTC
d_call: .; v_call: TRBV19; clone_size: .; cdr3_length: 16; j_call: TRBJ2-4; cdr3_aa: CASSIGASGPKNIQYF; cdr3_nt: TGTGCCAGTAGTATAGGGGCGTCGGGGCCTAAAAACATTCAGTACTTC
d_call: .; v_call: TRBV7-6; clone_size: .; cdr3_length: 17; j_call: TRBJ2-5; cdr3_aa: CASSLVSSVLLQETQYF; cdr3_nt: TGTGCCAGCAGCTTAGTTTCTTCAGTATTGCTCCAAGAGACCCAGTACTTC
d_call: .; v_call: TRBV11-1; clone_size: .; cdr3_length: 16; j_call: TRBJ2-6; cdr3_aa: CASSLRGASGANVLTF; cdr3_nt: TGTGCCAGCAGCTTGCGTGGGGCTAGTGGGGCCAACGTCCTGACTTTC
d_call: .; v_call: TRBV24-1; clone_size: .; cdr3_length: 11; j_call: TRBJ2-2; cdr3_aa: CATSDNGELFF; cdr3_nt: TGTGCCACCAGTGATAACGGGGAGCTGTTTTTT
d_call: .; v_call: TRBV7-8; clone_size: .; cdr3_length: 17; j_call: TRBJ2-1; cdr3_aa: CASSLALSLPQDNEQFF; cdr3_nt: TGTGCCAGCAGCTTAGCTCTTAGCTTACCCCAAGACAATGAGCAGTTCTTC
d_call: .; v_call: TRBV19; clone_size: once; cdr3_length: 12; j_call: TRBJ1-1; cdr3_aa: CASSSSYGEAFF; cdr3_nt: TGTGCCAGTAGTTCCTCTTACGGTGAAGCTTTCTTT
d_call: TRBD1; v_call: TRBV5-1; clone_size: few; cdr3_length: 14; j_call: TRBJ2-7; cdr3_aa: CASSSKYRGHEQYF; cdr3_nt: TGCGCCAGCAGCTCCAAGTACAGGGGTCACGAGCAGTACTTC
d_call: TRBD2; v_call: TRBV6-6; clone_size: .; cdr3_length: 18; j_call: TRBJ2-6; cdr3_aa: CASSYSSSGGAGANVLTF; cdr3_nt: TGTGCCAGCAGTTACTCGTCTAGCGGGGGGGCCGGGGCCAACGTCCTGACTTTC
d_call: TRBD2; v_call: TRBV7-4; clone_size: .; cdr3_length: 12; j_call: TRBJ2-1; cdr3_aa: CASSGTSVEQFF; cdr3_nt: TGTGCCAGCAGCGGGACTAGCGTTGAGCAGTTCTTC
d_call: .; v_call: TRBV20-1; clone_size: .; cdr3_length: 13; j_call: TRBJ1-4; cdr3_aa: CSAPGATNEKLFF; cdr3_nt: TGCAGTGCCCCGGGGGCAACTAATGAAAAACTGTTTTTT
d_call: .; v_call: TRBV11-1; clone_size: .; cdr3_length: 13; j_call: TRBJ1-2; cdr3_aa: CASSRDRAKPFTF; cdr3_nt: TGTGCCAGCAGCCGCGACCGGGCCAAGCCCTTTACCTTC
d_call: .; v_call: TRBV12-5; clone_size: .; cdr3_length: 16; j_call: TRBJ2-2; cdr3_aa: CASGLWTARGVGELFF; cdr3_nt: TGTGCTAGTGGTTTATGGACAGCCCGTGGTGTCGGGGAGCTGTTTTTT
d_call: .; v_call: TRBV12-3/TRBV12-4; clone_size: few; cdr3_length: 15; j_call: TRBJ2-1; cdr3_aa: CASSPYRSTYNEQFF; cdr3_nt: TGTGCCAGCAGCCCCTATAGGTCAACCTACAATGAGCAGTTCTTC
d_call: TRBD1; v_call: TRBV5-1; clone_size: .; cdr3_length: 15; j_call: TRBJ1-2; cdr3_aa: CASSPWTGAGYGYTF; cdr3_nt: TGCGCCAGCAGCCCCTGGACAGGGGCAGGGTATGGCTACACCTTC
d_call: .; v_call: TRBV5-4; clone_size: few; cdr3_length: 14; j_call: TRBJ2-3; cdr3_aa: CASSAGRFTDTQYF; cdr3_nt: TGTGCCAGCAGCGCGGGGCGTTTCACAGATACGCAGTATTTT
d_call: .; v_call: TRBV7-8; clone_size: .; cdr3_length: 16; j_call: TRBJ1-5; cdr3_aa: CASSLGQRSSNQPQHF; cdr3_nt: TGTGCCAGCAGCTTAGGACAGAGGAGTAGCAATCAGCCCCAGCATTTT
d_call: .; v_call: TRBV19; clone_size: once; cdr3_length: 14; j_call: TRBJ2-3; cdr3_aa: CASRTGTYTDTQYF; cdr3_nt: TGTGCCAGTAGGACCGGGACCTACACAGATACGCAGTATTTT
d_call: TRBD1; v_call: TRBV7-2; clone_size: few; cdr3_length: 14; j_call: TRBJ1-4; cdr3_aa: CASSVDRGREKLFF; cdr3_nt: TGTGCCAGCAGCGTTGACAGGGGTCGTGAAAAACTGTTTTTT
d_call: TRBD2; v_call: TRBV7-2; clone_size: .; cdr3_length: 17; j_call: TRBJ2-1; cdr3_aa: CASSLALMAGEYNEQFF; cdr3_nt: TGTGCCAGCAGCTTAGCGCTAATGGCGGGAGAATACAATGAGCAGTTCTTC
d_call: .; v_call: TRBV7-6; clone_size: few; cdr3_length: 15; j_call: TRBJ2-5; cdr3_aa: CASSFYREFQETQYF; cdr3_nt: TGTGCCAGCAGCTTTTATAGGGAGTTCCAAGAGACCCAGTACTTC
d_call: .; v_call: TRBV7-2; clone_size: many; cdr3_length: 16; j_call: TRBJ2-7; cdr3_aa: CASSLSAGASAYEQYF; cdr3_nt: TGTGCCAGCAGCTTATCCGCCGGGGCCTCGGCCTACGAGCAGTACTTC
d_call: .; v_call: TRBV11-2; clone_size: many; cdr3_length: 15; j_call: TRBJ1-1; cdr3_aa: CASSLDTGVGTEAFF; cdr3_nt: TGTGCCAGCAGCTTAGATACGGGAGTGGGTACTGAAGCTTTCTTT
d_call: .; v_call: TRBV28; clone_size: once; cdr3_length: 16; j_call: TRBJ2-1; cdr3_aa: CASSPPVKDYYNEQFF; cdr3_nt: TGTGCCAGCAGTCCCCCCGTAAAGGACTACTACAATGAGCAGTTCTTC
d_call: .; v_call: TRBV7-9; clone_size: once; cdr3_length: 16; j_call: TRBJ1-1; cdr3_aa: CASSPYSGTPNTEAFF; cdr3_nt: TGTGCCAGCAGCCCGTACTCCGGGACACCGAACACTGAAGCTTTCTTT
d_call: .; v_call: TRBV9; clone_size: many; cdr3_length: 14; j_call: TRBJ1-1; cdr3_aa: CASSVGRRNTEAFF; cdr3_nt: TGTGCCAGCAGCGTAGGCAGGAGGAACACTGAAGCTTTCTTT
d_call: .; v_call: TRBV5-4; clone_size: few; cdr3_length: 14; j_call: TRBJ2-7; cdr3_aa: CASSRFLGGYEQYF; cdr3_nt: TGTGCCAGCAGCCGCTTTTTGGGTGGCTACGAGCAGTACTTC
d_call: TRBD2; v_call: TRBV6-1; clone_size: few; cdr3_length: 16; j_call: TRBJ2-3; cdr3_aa: CASSAAGGGFADTQYF; cdr3_nt: TGTGCCAGCAGTGCCGCGGGCGGGGGATTTGCAGATACGCAGTATTTT
d_call: .; v_call: TRBV7-2; clone_size: few; cdr3_length: 13; j_call: TRBJ2-7; cdr3_aa: CASSPGQFSEQYF; cdr3_nt: TGTGCCAGCAGCCCCGGACAATTTTCCGAGCAGTACTTC
d_call: .; v_call: TRBV27; clone_size: .; cdr3_length: 11; j_call: TRBJ1-1; cdr3_aa: CASTLGGEAFF; cdr3_nt: TGTGCCAGCACCCTTGGAGGTGAAGCTTTCTTT
d_call: TRBD2; v_call: TRBV11-2; clone_size: few; cdr3_length: 20; j_call: TRBJ2-1; cdr3_aa: CASSSLAGRAIKNAYNEQFF; cdr3_nt: TGTGCCAGCAGCTCCCTAGCGGGGAGGGCCATTAAGAACGCCTACAATGAGCAGTTCTTC
d_call: .; v_call: TRBV7-8; clone_size: few; cdr3_length: 14; j_call: TRBJ2-1; cdr3_aa: CASCLAPGYNEQFF; cdr3_nt: TGTGCCAGCTGTCTGGCCCCGGGATACAATGAGCAGTTCTTC
d_call: .; v_call: TRBV12-3/TRBV12-4; clone_size: once; cdr3_length: 15; j_call: TRBJ1-2; cdr3_aa: CASSLESGLYYGYTF; cdr3_nt: TGTGCCAGCAGTTTAGAATCAGGGCTATACTATGGCTACACCTTC
d_call: .; v_call: TRBV7-3; clone_size: .; cdr3_length: 16; j_call: TRBJ2-1; cdr3_aa: CASSFPPGYSYNEQFF; cdr3_nt: TGTGCCAGCAGCTTCCCTCCAGGTTACTCCTACAATGAGCAGTTCTTC
d_call: .; v_call: TRBV7-8; clone_size: .; cdr3_length: 18; j_call: TRBJ1-5; cdr3_aa: CASSPQEGRENSNQPQHF; cdr3_nt: TGTGCCAGCAGCCCCCAAGAGGGAAGGGAGAATAGCAATCAGCCCCAGCATTTT
d_call: .; v_call: TRBV7-6; clone_size: .; cdr3_length: 13; j_call: TRBJ1-2; cdr3_aa: CASSHAGWYGYTF; cdr3_nt: TGTGCCAGCAGCCATGCTGGTTGGTATGGCTACACCTTC
d_call: .; v_call: TRBV4-1; clone_size: .; cdr3_length: 14; j_call: TRBJ2-7; cdr3_aa: CASSQDLRGDEQYF; cdr3_nt: TGCGCCAGCAGCCAAGATCTCAGGGGCGACGAGCAGTACTTC
d_call: .; v_call: TRBV7-9; clone_size: .; cdr3_length: 13; j_call: TRBJ2-1; cdr3_aa: CASSSPHLVGQFF; cdr3_nt: TGTGCCAGCAGCTCCCCCCACCTGGTCGGGCAGTTCTTC
d_call: .; v_call: TRBV9; clone_size: .; cdr3_length: 15; j_call: TRBJ1-3; cdr3_aa: CASSVGTSSGNTIYF; cdr3_nt: TGTGCCAGCAGCGTAGGAACGAGCTCTGGAAACACCATATATTTT
d_call: .; v_call: TRBV27; clone_size: .; cdr3_length: 11; j_call: TRBJ2-3; cdr3_aa: CASSFSDTQYF; cdr3_nt: TGTGCCAGCAGTTTTTCAGATACGCAGTATTTT
d_call: .; v_call: TRBV7-8; clone_size: .; cdr3_length: 12; j_call: TRBJ1-2; cdr3_aa: CASSLKPRSYTF; cdr3_nt: TGTGCCAGCAGCTTAAAGCCGAGGAGCTACACCTTC
d_call: .; v_call: TRBV7-8; clone_size: .; cdr3_length: 12; j_call: TRBJ1-5; cdr3_aa: CASSGPNQPQHF; cdr3_nt: TGTGCCAGCAGCGGACCCAATCAGCCCCAGCATTTT
d_call: .; v_call: TRBV20-1; clone_size: many; cdr3_length: 15; j_call: TRBJ1-5; cdr3_aa: CSASPRGGSNQPQHF; cdr3_nt: TGCAGTGCTAGCCCCCGAGGGGGGTCCAATCAGCCCCAGCATTTT
d_call: .; v_call: TRBV7-9; clone_size: few; cdr3_length: 16; j_call: TRBJ1-4; cdr3_aa: CASSSYIGTSNEKLFF; cdr3_nt: TGTGCCAGCAGCTCCTACATCGGGACAAGCAATGAAAAACTGTTTTTT
d_call: .; v_call: TRBV27; clone_size: once; cdr3_length: 13; j_call: TRBJ2-3; cdr3_aa: CASSLVGTDTQYF; cdr3_nt: TGTGCCAGCAGTTTAGTGGGCACAGATACGCAGTATTTT
d_call: TRBD2; v_call: TRBV7-9; clone_size: few; cdr3_length: 14; j_call: TRBJ2-1; cdr3_aa: CASLMLAGGGEQFF; cdr3_nt: TGTGCCAGCCTCATGTTAGCGGGTGGAGGTGAGCAGTTCTTC
d_call: .; v_call: TRBV5-5; clone_size: many; cdr3_length: 15; j_call: TRBJ2-3; cdr3_aa: CASSLDGVRTDTQYF; cdr3_nt: TGTGCCAGCAGCTTGGATGGGGTCCGCACAGATACGCAGTATTTT
d_call: TRBD2; v_call: TRBV7-3; clone_size: .; cdr3_length: 15; j_call: TRBJ2-1; cdr3_aa: CASSSLAGGHNEQFF; cdr3_nt: TGTGCCAGCAGTTCACTAGCGGGAGGCCACAATGAGCAGTTCTTC
d_call: .; v_call: TRBV7-3; clone_size: .; cdr3_length: 16; j_call: TRBJ2-1; cdr3_aa: CASSLGRGLPYNEQFF; cdr3_nt: TGTGCCAGCAGCCTGGGGCGGGGACTTCCCTACAATGAGCAGTTCTTC
d_call: .; v_call: TRBV20-1; clone_size: .; cdr3_length: 17; j_call: TRBJ1-5; cdr3_aa: CSARQRIGRLRNQPQHF; cdr3_nt: TGCAGTGCTAGACAGAGAATAGGTAGGCTACGCAATCAGCCCCAGCATTTT
d_call: TRBD2; v_call: TRBV27; clone_size: .; cdr3_length: 16; j_call: TRBJ2-7; cdr3_aa: CASSLQGLAGVYEQYF; cdr3_nt: TGTGCCAGCAGTTTACAGGGACTAGCGGGAGTCTACGAGCAGTACTTC
d_call: TRBD1; v_call: TRBV7-3; clone_size: .; cdr3_length: 15; j_call: TRBJ2-5; cdr3_aa: CASSPGGGSQETQYF; cdr3_nt: TGTGCCAGCAGCCCAGGGGGCGGAAGCCAAGAGACCCAGTACTTC
d_call: .; v_call: TRBV4-2; clone_size: few; cdr3_length: 16; j_call: TRBJ2-5; cdr3_aa: CASSQESSALRETQYF; cdr3_nt: TGTGCCAGCAGCCAAGAAAGTAGCGCCCTCAGGGAGACCCAGTACTTC
d_call: .; v_call: TRBV7-9; clone_size: .; cdr3_length: 17; j_call: TRBJ2-5; cdr3_aa: CASSTGAIKPLQETQYF; cdr3_nt: TGTGCCAGCAGCACGGGGGCCATTAAGCCCCTACAAGAGACCCAGTACTTC